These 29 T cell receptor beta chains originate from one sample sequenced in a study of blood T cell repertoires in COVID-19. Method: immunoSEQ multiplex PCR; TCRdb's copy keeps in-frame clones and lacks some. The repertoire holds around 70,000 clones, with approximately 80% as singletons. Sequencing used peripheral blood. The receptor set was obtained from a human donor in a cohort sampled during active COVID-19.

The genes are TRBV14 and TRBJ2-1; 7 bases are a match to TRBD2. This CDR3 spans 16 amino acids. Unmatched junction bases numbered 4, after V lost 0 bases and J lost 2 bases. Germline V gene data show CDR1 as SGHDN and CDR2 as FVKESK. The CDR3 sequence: CASSQEVTSPYNEQFF. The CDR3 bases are TGTGCCAGCAGCCAAGAGGTGACTAGCCCCTACAATGAGCAGTTCTTC.

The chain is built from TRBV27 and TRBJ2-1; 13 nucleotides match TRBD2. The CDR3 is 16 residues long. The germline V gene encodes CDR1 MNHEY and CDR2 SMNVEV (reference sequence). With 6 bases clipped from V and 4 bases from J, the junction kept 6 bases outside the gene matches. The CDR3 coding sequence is TGTGCCAGCAGACCCCCGGGACTAGCGGGGTACAATGAGCAGTTCTTC. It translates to CASRPPGLAGYNEQFF.

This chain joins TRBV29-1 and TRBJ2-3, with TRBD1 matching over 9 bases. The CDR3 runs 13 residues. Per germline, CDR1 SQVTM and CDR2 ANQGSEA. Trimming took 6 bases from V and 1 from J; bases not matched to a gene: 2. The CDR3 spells CSVRQGGTDTQYF. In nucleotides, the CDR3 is TGCAGCGTAAGACAGGGGGGCACAGATACGCAGTATTTT.

The CDR3 here is CASSPRPQETQYF. The CDR3 DNA reads TGTGCCAGCAGCCCTAGGCCACAAGAGACCCAGTACTTC. J is TRBJ2-5 and V is TRBV3-1 (or the pseudogene TRBV3-2); unclear D gene. Trimming stripped 4 bases from V and 2 bases from J, with 8 bases between. The CDR3 spans 13 residues. Germline CDR1 and CDR2: LGHDT and YNNKEL (reference sequence).

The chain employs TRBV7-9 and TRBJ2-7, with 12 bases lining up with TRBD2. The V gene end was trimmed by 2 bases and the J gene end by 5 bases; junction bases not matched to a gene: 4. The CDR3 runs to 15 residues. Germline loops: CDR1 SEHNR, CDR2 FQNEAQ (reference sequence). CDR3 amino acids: CASSLWGTSGHEQYF. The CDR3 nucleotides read TGTGCCAGCAGCTTATGGGGGACTAGCGGGCACGAGCAGTACTTC. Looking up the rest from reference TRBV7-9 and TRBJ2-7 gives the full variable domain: DTGVSQNPRHKITKRGQNVTFRCDPISEHNRLYWYRQTLGQGPEFLTYFQNEAQLEKSRLLSDRFSAERPKGSFSTLEIQRTEQGDSAMYLCASSLWGTSGHEQYFGPGTRLTVT.

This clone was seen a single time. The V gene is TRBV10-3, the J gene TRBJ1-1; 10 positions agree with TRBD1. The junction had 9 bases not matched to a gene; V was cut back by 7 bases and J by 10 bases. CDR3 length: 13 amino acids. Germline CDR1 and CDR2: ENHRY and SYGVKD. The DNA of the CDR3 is TGTGCCATCACCGGCGGGACAGGGGAATCAGCTTTCTTT. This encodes CAITGGTGESAFF.

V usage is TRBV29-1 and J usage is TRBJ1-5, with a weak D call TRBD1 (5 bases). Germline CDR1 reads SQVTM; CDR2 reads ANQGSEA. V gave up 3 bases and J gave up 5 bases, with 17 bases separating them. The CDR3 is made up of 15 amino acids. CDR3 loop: CSVDRCRAKDQPQHF. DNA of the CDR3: TGCAGCGTTGATCGCTGCAGGGCAAAAGATCAGCCCCAGCATTTT.

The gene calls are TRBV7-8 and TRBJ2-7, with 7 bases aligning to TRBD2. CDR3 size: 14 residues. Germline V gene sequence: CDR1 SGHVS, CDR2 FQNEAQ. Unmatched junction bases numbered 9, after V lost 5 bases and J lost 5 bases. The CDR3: CASSRPREGDEQYF. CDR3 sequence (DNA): TGTGCCAGCAGCCGACCGAGGGAGGGCGACGAGCAGTACTTC.

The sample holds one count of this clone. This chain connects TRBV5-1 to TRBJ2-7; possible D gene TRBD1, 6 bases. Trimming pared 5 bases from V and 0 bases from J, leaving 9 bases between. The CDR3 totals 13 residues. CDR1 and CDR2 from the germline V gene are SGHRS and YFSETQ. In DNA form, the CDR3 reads TGCGCCAGCAGTATAGGGGGCTCCTACGAGCAGTACTTC. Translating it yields CASSIGGSYEQYF. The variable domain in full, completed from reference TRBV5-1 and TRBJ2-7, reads KAGVTQTPRYLIKTRGQQVTLSCSPISGHRSVSWYQQTPGQGLQFLFEYFSETQRNKGNFPGRFSGRQFSNSRSEMNVSTLELGDSALYLCASSIGGSYEQYFGPGTRLTVT.

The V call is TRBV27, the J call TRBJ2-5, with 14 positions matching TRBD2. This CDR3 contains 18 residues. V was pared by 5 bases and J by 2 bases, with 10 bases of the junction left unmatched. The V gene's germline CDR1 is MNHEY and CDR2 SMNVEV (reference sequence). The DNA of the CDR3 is TGTGCCAGCAGTAAAGGGACGGGACTAGCGGGAGCACAAGAGACCCAGTACTTC. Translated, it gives CASSKGTGLAGAQETQYF.

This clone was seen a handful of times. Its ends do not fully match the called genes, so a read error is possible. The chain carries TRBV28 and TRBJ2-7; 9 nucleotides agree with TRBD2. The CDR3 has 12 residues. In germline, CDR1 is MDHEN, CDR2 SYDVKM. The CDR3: CASRPNIAGDHF. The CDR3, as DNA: TGTGCCAGCAGACCAAACATAGCGGGAGACCACTTC.

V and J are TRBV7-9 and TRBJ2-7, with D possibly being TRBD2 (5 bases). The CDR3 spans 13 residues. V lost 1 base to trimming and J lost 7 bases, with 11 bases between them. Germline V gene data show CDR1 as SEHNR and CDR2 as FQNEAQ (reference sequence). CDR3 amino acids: CASSLGLTGEQYF. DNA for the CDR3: TGTGCCAGCAGCTTAGGCCTGACGGGGGAGCAGTACTTC.

This chain's CDR3 is CASSWTGGRYGYTF. The CDR3 coding sequence is TGTGCCAGCAGTTGGACAGGGGGAAGGTATGGCTACACCTTC. The chain combines TRBV6-5 with TRBJ1-2; 10 bases map to TRBD1. The germline gives CDR1 MNHEY, CDR2 SVGAGI. The ends lost 4 bases at V and 5 bases at J; junction bases unmatched: 4. CDR3 size: 14 residues.

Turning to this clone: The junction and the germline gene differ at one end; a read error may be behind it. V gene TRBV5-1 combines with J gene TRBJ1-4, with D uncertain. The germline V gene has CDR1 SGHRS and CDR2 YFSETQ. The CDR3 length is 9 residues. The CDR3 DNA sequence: TGCGCCAGCAGCTTACAGTTTGTTTTT. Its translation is CASSLQFVF.

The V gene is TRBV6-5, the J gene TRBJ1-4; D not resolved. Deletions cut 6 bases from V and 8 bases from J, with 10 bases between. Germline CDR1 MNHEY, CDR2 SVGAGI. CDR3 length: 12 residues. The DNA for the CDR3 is TGTGCCAGCAGGGGGAGGGAGGAAAAACTGTTTTTT. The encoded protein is CASRGREEKLFF.

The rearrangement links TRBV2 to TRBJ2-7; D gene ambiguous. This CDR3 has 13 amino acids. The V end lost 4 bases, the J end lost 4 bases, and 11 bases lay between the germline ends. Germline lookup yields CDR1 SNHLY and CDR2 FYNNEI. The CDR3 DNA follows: TGTGCCAGCAGTGTCTCCAGGCAATACGAGCAGTACTTC. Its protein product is CASSVSRQYEQYF.

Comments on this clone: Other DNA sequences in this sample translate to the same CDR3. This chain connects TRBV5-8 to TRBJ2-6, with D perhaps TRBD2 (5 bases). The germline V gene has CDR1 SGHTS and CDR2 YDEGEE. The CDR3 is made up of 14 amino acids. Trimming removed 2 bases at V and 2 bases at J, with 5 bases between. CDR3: CASSLLAGANVLTF. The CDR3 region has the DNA TGTGCCAGCAGCTTACTAGCTGGGGCCAACGTCCTGACTTTC.

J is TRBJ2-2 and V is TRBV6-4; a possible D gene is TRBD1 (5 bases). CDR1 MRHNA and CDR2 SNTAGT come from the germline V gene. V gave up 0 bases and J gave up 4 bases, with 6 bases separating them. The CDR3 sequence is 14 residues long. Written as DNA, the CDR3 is TGTGCCAGCAGTGACTCTAGGGGCACCGGGGAGCTGTTTTTT. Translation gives CASSDSRGTGELFF.

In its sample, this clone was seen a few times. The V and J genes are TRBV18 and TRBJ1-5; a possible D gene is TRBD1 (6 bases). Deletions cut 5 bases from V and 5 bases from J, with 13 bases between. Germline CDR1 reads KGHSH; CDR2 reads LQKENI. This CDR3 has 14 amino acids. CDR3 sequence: CASSGQSLYQPQHF. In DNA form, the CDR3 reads TGTGCCAGCTCAGGACAGAGTCTCTATCAGCCCCAGCATTTT.

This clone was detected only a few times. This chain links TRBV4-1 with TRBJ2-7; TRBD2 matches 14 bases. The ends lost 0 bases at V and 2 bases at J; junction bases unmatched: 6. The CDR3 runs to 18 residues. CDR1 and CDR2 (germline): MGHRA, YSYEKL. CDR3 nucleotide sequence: TGCGCCAGCAGCCAAGATCGACTAGCGGGAGGGCCGGCCTACGAGCAGTACTTC. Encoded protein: CASSQDRLAGGPAYEQYF.

CDR3 loop: CSVETRAGGPYEQYF. CDR3 sequence (DNA): TGCAGCGTTGAGACTAGAGCGGGAGGGCCCTACGAGCAGTACTTC. V and J are TRBV29-1 and TRBJ2-7, with 10 bases fitting TRBD2. Germline-derived CDR1 and CDR2 are SQVTM and ANQGSEA. Germline trimming cut 3 bases from V and 2 bases from J; bases unmatched to any gene: 7. This CDR3 has 15 amino acids.

The CDR3 sequence is CASSLRGLAGLNEQFF. CDR3 nucleotides: TGTGCCAGCAGCTTACGGGGACTAGCGGGTCTCAATGAGCAGTTCTTC. The chain couples TRBV7-8 to TRBJ2-1, with TRBD2 matching 12 bases. The CDR3 loop spans 16 amino acids. V lost 2 bases and J lost 6; bases outside the gene matches: 5. Germline V gene data show CDR1 as SGHVS and CDR2 as FQNEAQ.

This CDR3 reads CASSRGNRRTEEDGYTF. CDR3 DNA: TGTGCCAGCAGTAGGGGTAACCGACGGACAGAGGAGGATGGCTACACCTTC. This chain connects TRBV7-6 to TRBJ1-2; a possible D gene is TRBD1 (6 bases). The V and J ends lost 6 bases and 6 bases respectively, with 26 bases between them. The CDR3 covers 17 residues. Germline V gene lookup returns CDR1 SGHVS and CDR2 FNYEAQ.

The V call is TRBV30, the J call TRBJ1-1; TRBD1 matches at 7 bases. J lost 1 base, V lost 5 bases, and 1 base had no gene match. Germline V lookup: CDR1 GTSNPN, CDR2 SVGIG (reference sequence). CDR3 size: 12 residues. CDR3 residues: CAWRDRNTEAFF. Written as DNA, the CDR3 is TGTGCCTGGCGGGACAGGAACACTGAAGCTTTCTTT.

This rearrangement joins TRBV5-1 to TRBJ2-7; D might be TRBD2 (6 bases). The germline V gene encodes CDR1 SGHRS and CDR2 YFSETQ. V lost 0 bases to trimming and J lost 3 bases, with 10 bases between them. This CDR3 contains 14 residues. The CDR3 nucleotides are TGCGCCAGCAGCTTGGCCGGGGGTTACTACGAGCAGTACTTC. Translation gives CASSLAGGYYEQYF.

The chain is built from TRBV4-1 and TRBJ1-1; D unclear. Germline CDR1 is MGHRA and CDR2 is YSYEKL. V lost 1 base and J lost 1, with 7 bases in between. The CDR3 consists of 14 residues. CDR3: CASSQVTKNTEAFF. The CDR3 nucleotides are TGCGCCAGCAGCCAAGTGACAAAGAACACTGAAGCTTTCTTT.

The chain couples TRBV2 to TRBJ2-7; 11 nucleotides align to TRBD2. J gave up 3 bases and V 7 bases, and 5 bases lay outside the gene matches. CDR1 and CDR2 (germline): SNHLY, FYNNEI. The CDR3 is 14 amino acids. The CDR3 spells CASIRLAGYYEQYF. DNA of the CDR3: TGTGCCAGCATTAGACTAGCGGGATACTACGAGCAGTACTTC.

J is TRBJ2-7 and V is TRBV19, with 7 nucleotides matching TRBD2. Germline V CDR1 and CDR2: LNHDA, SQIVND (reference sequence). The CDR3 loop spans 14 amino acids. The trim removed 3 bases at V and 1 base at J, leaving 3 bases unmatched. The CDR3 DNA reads TGTGCCAGTAGTATGGGGGGAGGGTCCTACGAGCAGTACTTC. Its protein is CASSMGGGSYEQYF.

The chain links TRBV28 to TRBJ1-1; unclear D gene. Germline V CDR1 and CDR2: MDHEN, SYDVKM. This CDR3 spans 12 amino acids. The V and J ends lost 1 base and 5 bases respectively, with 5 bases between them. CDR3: CASSLSLTEAFF. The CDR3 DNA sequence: TGTGCCAGCAGTTTATCCCTGACTGAAGCTTTCTTT. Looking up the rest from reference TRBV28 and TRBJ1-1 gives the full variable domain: DVKVTQSSRYLVKRTGEKVFLECVQDMDHENMFWYRQDPGLGLRLIYFSYDVKMKEKGDIPEGYSVSREKKERFSLILESASTNQTSMYLCASSLSLTEAFFGQGTRLTVV.